This T cell receptor beta chain appears in the sequencing data of a study of blood T cells in healthy people across ages (dated by TCRdb to the mid-2010s). At the level of the whole study: In model experiments, roughly one uniquely barcoded TCR beta cDNA molecule per two T cells was captured by template switching. The study measured age-related changes in TCR beta repertoire diversity using deep sequencing normalized with unique cDNA molecular identifiers. Four age groups were formed from the donors: young (average approximately 17 years), middle-aged (around 40), aged (about 62) and long-lived (about 75). To avoid experimental bias, donors of different ages were spread randomly across the sequencing lanes. Using the same blood draw, the study looked at two additional independent replicas of 1 million unique cDNA reads for two donors, one aged 18 to 30 and the other aged 80 or older.

The library was made by 5' RACE. Sequencing instrument: Illumina HiSeq 2500. A second about 7 to 12 cycle PCR used a sample-barcoded 5' primer and a J-beta primer mix. A unique molecular identifier was introduced onto each TCR beta cDNA molecule by a template-switch 5' adaptor carrying 12 random nucleotides. At least 2.5 million CDR3-containing paired-end reads were obtained from each sample. All of the RNA was converted into first-strand cDNA using the Mint cDNA synthesis kit, with a TRBC-specific oligonucleotide serving as the primer. Following uracil-DNA glycosylase treatment, all cDNA underwent a first 18-cycle PCR with the universal primers M1SS and BC2_uni_R. As for the original processing: For normalization, 1 million high-quality reads were randomly selected from each sample, with every read carrying a distinct molecular identifier. Reads sharing molecular identifiers were discarded rather than binned into consensus sequences. MiTCR, run with a Q25 quality threshold and the strictest error-elimination algorithm, handled CDR3 identification, clonotype clustering and error correction. Lower-bound total TCR beta diversity was estimated with a nonparametric unseen species model using Euler transformation. TCRdb cleaned the public reads at Q25 with fastp, built clones with MiXCR and kept in-frame beta chains. Rows matching on CDR3 protein sequence are summarized as one entry with the most common DNA and genes. TCRdb, rather than the study authors, made the V and J calls. In all, the sample holds some 1.4 million distinct CDR3 sequences, and about 40% of those were seen once. Clones ranked in the top ten supply 7.9% of the sample.

Concerning this clonotype itself: Its antigen is not yet known. No clone much larger than this one lies a single base away; base qualities are absent.

Counted from cysteine to phenylalanine, this CDR3 has 17 amino acids. Only the CDR3 DNA stays, 51 bases, in frame from base 1. V is trimmed back by 1 base and J by 11 bases, and the junction contains 17 bases that no gene match accounts for. The germline V gene (reference sequence) provides CDR1 DFQATT and CDR2 SNEGSKA. Donors were a few dozen systemically healthy Caucasian individuals from Russia aged roughly 6 to 100 years. Ten milliliters of peripheral blood were collected from each donor into EDTA-treated Vacutainer tubes. PBMCs were isolated by Ficoll-Paque density-gradient centrifugation, with at least 7 million obtained per sample. Trizol reagent was used to extract total RNA from the PBMCs, yielding at least 5.5 micrograms per sample. The percentages of naive CD45RAhigh/CD27high T cells were determined by flow cytometry on a PBMC aliquot from every donor. Results and caveats for the whole study, not just this receptor: Total diversity estimates from one million sequenced T cells were considered lower bounds and underestimates. Bulk unsorted PBMC profiling prevented conclusive comparison of naive and antigen-experienced compartments. The CMV infection status of donors was not known, potentially confounding age-related changes in expanded clonotypes. Observed TCR beta diversity per million T cells fell roughly linearly with age, and a significant reduction was already apparent by age around 40. The percentage of naive T cells measured by flow cytometry correlated strongly with observed TCR beta diversity. The long-lived group showed more naive CD4+ T cells, fewer expanded clones and increased TCR diversity than the aged group, suggesting age selection.

The chain joins TRBV20-1 to TRBJ2-5; 12 central bases correspond to TRBD2. Sequenced sample: blood. This sequence was found in a young woman in good health. CDR3 sequence: CSARVASGGDSYNEQYF. The nucleotides are TGCAGTGCTAGAGTGGCTAGCGGGGGGGATTCCTACAATGAGCAGTACTTC.